A selection of T cell receptor beta chains follows, all from one sample in a study of OX40 agonist ivuxolimab in advanced cancers. Libraries were prepared by immunoSEQ multiplex PCR; TCRdb keeps only in-frame clonotypes and omits some of them. Of tens of thousands of clones listed, approximately 87% are singletons. The material was CD4+ or CD8+ T cells sorted from blood, obtained in a trial of the OX40 agonist ivuxolimab. These receptors originate from an adult with an advanced solid tumor such as melanoma, head and neck, liver or kidney cancer. The CDR3 runs from the conserved cysteine through the conserved F or W. A D gene is named only where the DNA matches it firmly.

V gene	D gene	J gene	CDR3 DNA	CDR3 protein
TRBV10-3	-	TRBJ2-2	TGTGCCATCAGTGTCGGGGCCGGCAACACCGGGGAGCTGTTTTTT	CAISVGAGNTGELFF
TRBV5-1	-	TRBJ2-7	TGCGCCAGCAGCCCGGACGCCTTCAACTCCTACGAGCAGTACTTC	CASSPDAFNSYEQYF
TRBV12-5	TRBD1	TRBJ1-4	TGTGCTAGTGGTACCGGGACAGGGCCAACTAATGAAAAACTGTTTTTT	CASGTGTGPTNEKLFF
TRBV5-4	-	TRBJ2-1	TGTGCCAGCAGTTCGGGGGGCAAAAATGAGCAGTTCTTC	CASSSGGKNEQFF
TRBV7-2	-	TRBJ1-5	TGTGCCAGCAGCTCGGGACTGAATAGCAATCAGCCCCAGCATTTT	CASSSGLNSNQPQHF
TRBV4-3	-	TRBJ2-2	TGCGCCAGCAGCCTAACCTTGAACACCGGGGAGCTGTTTTTT	CASSLTLNTGELFF
TRBV11-2	-	TRBJ1-2	TGTGCCAGCAGCTTAGCGACTGCTGGCTACACCTTC	CASSLATAGYTF
TRBV28	-	TRBJ1-6	TGTGCCACCAACGAGGGGGGGTACCCATTGCGTTCACCCCTCCACTTT	CATNEGGYPLRSPLHF
TRBV11-2	TRBD1	TRBJ1-4	TGTGCCAGCAGCGGCTCCGGGACAGGGGAAGAAAAACTGTTTTTT	CASSGSGTGEEKLFF
TRBV27	TRBD1	TRBJ1-6	TGTGCCAGCAGTTTAGGGGCAGGGGGTTATTCACCCCTCCACTTT	CASSLGAGGYSPLHF
TRBV7-7	TRBD1	TRBJ2-2	TGTGCCAGCAGCTCACGGACAGGGCCGACCGGGGAGCTGTTTTTT	CASSSRTGPTGELFF
TRBV5-4	-	TRBJ1-3	TGTGCCAGCAGCTTTGGTTCTATGGGTACTGGAAACACCATATATTTT	CASSFGSMGTGNTIYF
TRBV7-2	-	TRBJ2-5	TGTGCCAGCACAGGGGAAGAGACCCAGTACTTC	CASTGEETQYF
TRBV7-3	-	TRBJ2-2	TGTGCCAGCAGCACCTATTCGAACACCGGGGAGCTGTTTTTT	CASSTYSNTGELFF